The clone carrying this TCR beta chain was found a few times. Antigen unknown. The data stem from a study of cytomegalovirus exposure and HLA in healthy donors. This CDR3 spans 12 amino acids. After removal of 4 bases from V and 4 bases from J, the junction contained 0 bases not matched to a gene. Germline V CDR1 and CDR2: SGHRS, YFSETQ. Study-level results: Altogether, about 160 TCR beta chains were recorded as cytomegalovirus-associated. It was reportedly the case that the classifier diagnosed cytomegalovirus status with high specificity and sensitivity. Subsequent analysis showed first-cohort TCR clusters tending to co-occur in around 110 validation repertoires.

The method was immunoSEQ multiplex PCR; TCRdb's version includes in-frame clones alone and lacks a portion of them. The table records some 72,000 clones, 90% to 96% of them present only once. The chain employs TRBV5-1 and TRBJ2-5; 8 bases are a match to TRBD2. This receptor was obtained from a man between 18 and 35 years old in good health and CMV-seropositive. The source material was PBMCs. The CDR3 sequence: CASSTSGETQYF. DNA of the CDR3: TGCGCCAGCAGCACTAGCGGAGAGACCCAGTACTTC.